The source of this T cell receptor beta chain is a study of blood T cell repertoires in COVID-19. Looking at the study overall: Sources were T cells, B-cell-depleted T cells, or PBMCs; the material itself was cDNA or gDNA.

Original methodology: Amplifying reference gene primers gave estimates of nucleated cell counts. Produced via immunoSEQ multiplex PCR; TCRdb's table is partial and in-frame only. V, J and clone size are taken as reported in that table, and D and trimming were inferred from the DNA itself. The sample records a few hundred thousand clones, roughly 80% being singletons. Trimming cost V 3 bases and J 1 base, with 4 bases left between them. CDR1 is SGHTA, CDR2 FQGNSA, per germline. CDR3 length: 12 amino acids. This clone was observed a few times. Source material: peripheral blood. V gene TRBV7-2 combines with J gene TRBJ2-7; D not resolved. The receptor was derived from a woman between 18 and 29 years old with acute or convalescent COVID-19. The CDR3 region is CASSLESYEQYF. Here the CDR3 DNA reads TGTGCCAGCAGCTTGGAGTCCTACGAGCAGTACTTC.